This TCR beta chain was profiled in a study of OX40 agonist ivuxolimab in advanced cancers. The CDR3 is 14 residues long. J gave up 1 base and V 7 bases, and 4 bases lay outside the gene matches. The germline V gene has CDR1 MDHEN and CDR2 SYDVKM. Method: immunoSEQ multiplex PCR; TCRdb's copy keeps in-frame clones and lacks some. The sample carries more than 50,000 clones, 75% to 90% recorded once. The sample in question was CD4+ or CD8+ T cells sorted from blood, obtained in a trial of the OX40 agonist ivuxolimab. The sequence derives from an adult with an advanced solid tumor such as melanoma, head and neck, liver or kidney cancer. The chain is built from TRBV28 and TRBJ2-7; 10 bases are a match to TRBD2. Here the CDR3 reads CASNVAGGSYEQYF. As DNA, the CDR3 is TGTGCCAGCAATGTAGCGGGAGGATCCTACGAGCAGTACTTC.